This paragraph reports one T cell receptor beta chain. One entry per CDR3 protein, called by TCRdb with MiXCR from the 5' RACE reads. The sample has hundreds of thousands of distinct CDR3 sequences, 17% seen once. The sample originates from a study of T cells after yellow fever vaccination. Unmatched junction bases numbered 7, after V lost 0 bases and J lost 0 bases. Germline V gene lookup returns CDR1 MNHEY and CDR2 SVGAGI. This CDR3 region has 19 residues. V is TRBV6-5 and J is TRBJ2-1, with 11 bases lining up with TRBD2. The receptor was derived from a young man who received the YFV17D yellow fever vaccine. The sample consisted of PBMCs, taken 4 to 6 days after the first yellow fever vaccination. The CDR3 coding sequence is TGTGCCAGCAGTTACTCGAGGCTAGCGGGGGGAATCTCCTACAATGAGCAGTTCTTC. Its protein product is CASSYSRLAGGISYNEQFF.